Shown below are 17 T cell receptor beta chains from a single sample sequenced in a study of cytomegalovirus exposure and HLA in healthy donors. Primers for the PCR totalled 60 Vbeta and 13 Jbeta. Profiling relied on immunoSEQ multiplex PCR, and the TCRdb table lists in-frame clones only, not all of them. This sample has about 110,000 clones, with roughly 72% found just once. Sequencing was performed on PBMCs. Receptors originate from a man aged 25-40 years in good health and CMV-seronegative.

The V call is TRBV5-4, the J call TRBJ1-2; TRBD1 agrees at 7 bases. Looked up from germline, CDR1 is SGHNT and CDR2 is YYREEE (reference sequence). This CDR3 comprises 16 residues. V was clipped by 6 bases and J by 0 bases; unmatched bases: 11. DNA for the CDR3: TGTGCCAGCAACGTTGACCTGGGACAGTCTAACTATGGCTACACCTTC. Residues: CASNVDLGQSNYGYTF.

The chain couples TRBV5-1 to TRBJ1-2; tentatively, D is TRBD1 (5 bases). This CDR3 comprises 14 residues. V lost 0 bases and J lost 6, with 12 bases in between. Germline V gene data show CDR1 as SGHRS and CDR2 as YFSETQ. For the CDR3, the DNA is TGCGCCAGCAGCTTGGGGGGCACTGCAGATGGCTACACCTTC. Translated: CASSLGGTADGYTF.

The chain links TRBV5-4 to TRBJ2-5, with TRBD1 matching over 7 bases. V lost 3 bases and J lost 2; bases outside the gene matches: 7. Germline CDR1 and CDR2: SGHNT and YYREEE (reference sequence). The CDR3 is made up of 15 amino acids. This CDR3 reads CASSWDRAQQETQYF. The CDR3 region has the DNA TGTGCCAGCAGCTGGGACAGAGCCCAGCAAGAGACCCAGTACTTC. The variable domain in full, completed from reference TRBV5-4 and TRBJ2-5, reads ETGVTQSPTHLIKTRGQQVTLRCSSQSGHNTVSWYQQALGQGPQFIFQYYREEENGRGNFPPRFSGLQFPNYSSELNVNALELDDSALYLCASSWDRAQQETQYFGPGTRLLVL.

This clone was seen just once. The chain has TRBV5-1 and TRBJ2-5; perhaps TRBD2 as D (6 bases). This CDR3 region has 16 residues. V was clipped by 3 bases and J by 0 bases, with 15 bases between them. Germline V gene sequence: CDR1 SGHRS, CDR2 YFSETQ. CDR3 bases: TGCGCCAGCAGCTCCGGGACTGACAGCAACCAAGAGACCCAGTACTTC. It codes for CASSSGTDSNQETQYF.

The rearrangement uses TRBV21-1 and TRBJ1-2. TRBV21-1 is deemed a pseudogene. This CDR3 contains 13 residues. The CDR3 DNA sequence: TGTGCCAGCAGCAAAGGCGCGGGACATGGCTACACCTTC. It yields the protein CASSKGAGHGYTF.

The gene calls are TRBV4-2 and TRBJ2-7; 7 bases agree with TRBD2. Germline V gene lookup returns CDR1 LGHNA and CDR2 YNFKEQ. The CDR3 runs 14 residues. Trimming cost V 0 bases and J 3 bases; bases outside gene matches: 2. CDR3 loop: CASSQDAGVYEQYF. The CDR3, as DNA: TGTGCCAGCAGCCAAGACGCGGGAGTCTACGAGCAGTACTTC.

This clone came up a few times. The chain joins TRBV6-4 to TRBJ2-1; 13 bases align to TRBD2. The length of the CDR3 is 15 residues. With 4 bases clipped from V and 7 bases from J, the junction kept 4 bases outside the gene matches. Germline lookup yields CDR1 MRHNA and CDR2 SNTAGT. CDR3 in amino acids: CASSVTSGRGNEQFF. DNA of the CDR3: TGTGCCAGCAGTGTAACTAGCGGGAGGGGAAATGAGCAGTTCTTC.

This clone was detected once. The V call is TRBV6-6, the J call TRBJ2-1; D may be TRBD2 (5 bases). This CDR3 is built from 14 residues. The germline V gene has CDR1 MNHNY and CDR2 SVGAGI (reference sequence). Trimming took 5 bases from V and 5 from J, leaving 13 bases between them. CDR3 amino acids: CASSDGLVHNEQFF. The CDR3, as DNA: TGTGCCAGCAGTGACGGACTCGTTCACAATGAGCAGTTCTTC.

The genes are TRBV7-3 and TRBJ2-1; TRBD1 matches 7 bases. The CDR3 runs 16 residues. Trimming removed 5 bases from V and 0 bases from J; junction bases left unmatched: 7. Germline V gives CDR1 SGHTA, CDR2 FQGTGA. The CDR3: CASSPRQGSSYNEQFF. CDR3 DNA sequence: TGTGCCAGCAGCCCCCGACAGGGCAGCTCCTACAATGAGCAGTTCTTC.

This chain joins TRBV7-8 and TRBJ2-2, with unresolved D. Between the trimmed V and J ends, which lost 1 base and 6 bases, there was a span of 6 bases. Germline CDR1 reads SGHVS; CDR2 reads FQNEAQ. The CDR3 is 13 amino acids. The CDR3 sequence: CASSLGRAGELFF. The CDR3 bases are TGTGCCAGCAGCTTAGGTCGTGCCGGGGAGCTGTTTTTT.

The V and J genes are TRBV11-2 and TRBJ2-1; 9 bases are a match to TRBD1. Germline V gene lookup returns CDR1 SGHAT and CDR2 FQNNGV. This CDR3 comprises 15 residues. After removal of 5 bases from V and 9 bases from J, the junction contained 11 bases not matched to a gene. CDR3 DNA: TGTGCCAGCAGCAACCGGGACAGGGACCTTGGTGAGCAGTTCTTC. This codes for CASSNRDRDLGEQFF.

This clone has a handful of counts. The chain employs TRBV6-5 and TRBJ1-1, with no clear D. Germline V gives CDR1 MNHEY, CDR2 SVGAGI. There are 12 residues in the CDR3. V shed 8 bases and J shed 3 bases, with 10 bases lying between them. The CDR3 here is CASVGRYTEAFF. The CDR3 bases are TGTGCCAGCGTCGGGAGGTACACTGAAGCTTTCTTT.

This chain links TRBV28 with TRBJ2-5, with TRBD2 as a possible D gene (6 bases). V lost 11 bases to trimming and J lost 4 bases, with 20 bases between them. Germline values: CDR1 MDHEN, CDR2 SYDVKM. CDR3 length: 14 residues. This chain's CDR3 is CAVNTGRWIETQYF. The CDR3 DNA follows: TGTGCCGTGAACACGGGGAGGTGGATAGAGACCCAGTACTTC.

The rearrangement joins TRBV19 to TRBJ1-1; no reliable D call. Trimming took off 6 bases at V and 0 bases at J, with 8 bases between the two ends. Germline V gives CDR1 LNHDA, CDR2 SQIVND (reference sequence). This CDR3 has 13 residues. The CDR3 protein is CASSLGVNTEAFF. The CDR3 nucleotides read TGTGCCAGTAGCCTCGGGGTGAACACTGAAGCTTTCTTT.

This chain connects TRBV5-1 to TRBJ1-6, with 9 positions matching TRBD1. The CDR3 extends over 18 amino acids. CDR1 SGHRS and CDR2 YFSETQ come from the germline V gene. After removal of 0 bases from V and 0 bases from J, the junction contained 4 bases not matched to a gene. CDR3 in DNA: TGCGCCAGCAGCTTGGCCCTGACAGGGGGCTCCTATAATTCACCCCTCCACTTT. Protein: CASSLALTGGSYNSPLHF.

The chain couples TRBV6-6 to TRBJ2-7; D remains ambiguous. The CDR3 consists of 13 residues. The V gene lost 6 bases and the J gene lost 5 bases, with 14 bases spanning the gap. Germline V gives CDR1 MNHNY, CDR2 SVGAGI (reference sequence). The CDR3 DNA reads as TGTGCCAGCAGCACCTCCGGGTCCGACGAGCAGTACTTC. This codes for CASSTSGSDEQYF.

The CDR3 DNA reads as TGTGCCAGCAGCTGGGGGCGGGCGCGGGGGACTGAAGCTTTCTTT. Translated, it gives CASSWGRARGTEAFF. The genes are TRBV5-6 and TRBJ1-1; possibly TRBD1 for D (6 bases). Trimming stripped 3 bases from V and 5 bases from J, with 17 bases between. The CDR3 spans 15 residues. Per the germline V gene, CDR1 is SGHDT and CDR2 is YYEEEE.